Presented here are 18 T cell receptor beta chains from one specimen sequenced in a study of blood T cells in healthy people across ages. A sample-barcoded 5' primer and a J-beta primer mix were used in a second PCR of about 6 to 11 cycles. TCRdb passed the 5' RACE reads through MiXCR, listing each CDR3 protein once. This sample carries 650,000 to 800,000 distinct CDR3 sequences, more than 45% of them seen once, and the ten largest clones take roughly 13%. Sequenced sample: blood. The receptor source for this set is a woman aged 80 or over in good health.

V and J are TRBV10-3 and TRBJ1-5; D might be TRBD1 (6 bases). The CDR3 totals 12 residues. CDR1 ENHRY and CDR2 SYGVKD come from the germline V gene. Between the trimmed V and J ends, which lost 3 bases and 6 bases, there was a span of 6 bases. DNA of the CDR3: TGTGCCATCAGTGACAGGGGTCAGCCCCAGCATTTT. Translated: CAISDRGQPQHF.

V gene TRBV30 combines with J gene TRBJ1-6; the D is unclear. The CDR3 is made up of 12 amino acids. V lost 4 bases, J lost 8 bases, and 9 bases lay in between. Germline V lookup: CDR1 GTSNPN, CDR2 SVGIG (reference sequence). This CDR3 reads CAWTEWDSPLHF. Written as DNA, the CDR3 is TGTGCCTGGACCGAGTGGGATTCACCCCTCCACTTT.

V usage is TRBV12-3 or TRBV12-4 and J usage is TRBJ2-1, with no clear D. Trimming took 1 base from V and 7 from J, leaving 8 bases between them. The CDR3 runs 13 residues. The CDR3 region is CASSLGVRNEQFF. Written as DNA, the CDR3 is TGTGCCAGCAGTTTAGGTGTTAGGAATGAGCAGTTCTTC.

As to this clonotype: A much larger clone lies one base from this, so it may be a read error. The V and J genes are TRBV10-3 and TRBJ2-3; 8 bases map to TRBD2. The germline gives CDR1 ENHRY, CDR2 SYGVKD. V shed 4 bases, J shed 3 bases, and the junction held 9 bases outside the gene matches. CDR3 length: 16 amino acids. As DNA, the CDR3 is TGTGCCATCAGTGGAGGACTAGCCCCCTTAACAGATACGCAGTATTTT. This encodes CAISGGLAPLTDTQYF.

This sequence joins TRBV3-1 and TRBJ2-3, with 12 bases fitting TRBD2. CDR3 size: 19 residues. Germline V gene sequence: CDR1 LGHDT, CDR2 YNNKEL (reference sequence). The J segment lost 2 bases and the V segment lost 0 bases, leaving 9 bases of the junction unmatched. In DNA form, the CDR3 reads TGTGCCAGCAGCCAAGATCTTGAGACTAGCGGGGGAAACACAGATACGCAGTATTTT. It encodes CASSQDLETSGGNTDTQYF.

The rearrangement uses TRBV6-6 and TRBJ2-7, with 9 bases aligning to TRBD2. The CDR3 is made up of 15 amino acids. After removal of 4 bases from V and 2 bases from J, the junction contained 6 bases not matched to a gene. Germline V gene lookup returns CDR1 MNHNY and CDR2 SVGAGI (reference sequence). The CDR3 bases are TGTGCCAGCAGTTCGATGGCGGGAGGGCCCTACGAGCAGTACTTC. Protein sequence: CASSSMAGGPYEQYF.

This clonotype was found many times. The chain joins TRBV3-1 to TRBJ2-5; D ambiguous. The CDR3 has 12 residues. In germline, CDR1 is LGHDT, CDR2 YNNKEL (reference sequence). V lost 6 bases, J lost 2 bases, and 7 bases lay in between. The CDR3 loop reads CASSLHQETQYF. In DNA form, the CDR3 reads TGTGCCAGCAGTCTACATCAAGAGACCCAGTACTTC.

Worth noting for this clonotype: A far larger clone is just one base off, so this is likely a read error. The chain links TRBV5-1 to TRBJ2-5; unclear D gene. The V end lost 2 bases, the J end lost 1 base, and 9 bases lay between the germline ends. Per germline, CDR1 SGHRS and CDR2 YFSETQ. There are 14 residues in the CDR3. CDR3 bases: TGCGCCAGCAGCTTAGGGAAAGTCCAAGAGACCCAGTACTTC. It codes for CASSLGKVQETQYF.

V is TRBV4-1 and J is TRBJ1-4, with a tentative D call TRBD1 (6 bases). Trimming removed 1 base at V and 7 bases at J, with 13 bases between. CDR3 size: 15 residues. The germline gives CDR1 MGHRA, CDR2 YSYEKL. DNA for the CDR3: TGCGCCAGCAGCCAAGGAACAGGGTTTAGTGAAAAACTGTTTTTT. Translated: CASSQGTGFSEKLFF.

V usage is TRBV10-3 and J usage is TRBJ1-5; 7 bases are a match to TRBD1. The CDR3 is 18 amino acids. In germline, CDR1 is ENHRY, CDR2 SYGVKD. Losses at the gene ends were 3 bases for V and 3 bases for J; bases not matched to a gene: 14. The CDR3 DNA sequence: TGTGCCATCAGTGACCCTGGGACAGCCCTTACCGTCAATCAGCCCCAGCATTTT. This codes for CAISDPGTALTVNQPQHF.

The CDR3 sequence: CASSHRTSGRPDTQYF. In nucleotides, the CDR3 is TGTGCCAGCAGCCACAGGACTAGCGGCCGCCCAGATACGCAGTATTTT. This chain links TRBV7-8 with TRBJ2-3; TRBD2 matches 10 bases. The germline CDR1 and CDR2 sequences are SGHVS and FQNEAQ. V shed 5 bases, J shed 4 bases, and the junction held 9 bases outside the gene matches. The CDR3 totals 16 residues.

About this clonotype itself: This may be a read error: a much more frequent sequence differs by one nucleotide. The CDR3 bases are TGTGCCACCGTCGACGGACAGACCCAGTACTTC. It specifies CATVDGQTQYF. The chain recombines TRBV27 with TRBJ2-5, with D uncertain. Looked up from germline, CDR1 is MNHEY and CDR2 is SMNVEV (reference sequence). Trimming left V 10 bases short and J 6 bases short, with 12 bases between. The CDR3 totals 11 residues.

In the case of this clonotype: A much larger clone differs from this one at a single base, so this may be a read error. The chain employs TRBV7-2 and TRBJ2-1; D gene unclear. This CDR3 spans 14 amino acids. Trimming took off 3 bases at V and 8 bases at J, with 14 bases between the two ends. Germline lookup yields CDR1 SGHTA and CDR2 FQGNSA. CDR3 sequence: CASSFAVSIDEQFF. CDR3 in DNA: TGTGCCAGCAGCTTTGCCGTTTCTATCGATGAGCAGTTCTTC.

This chain connects TRBV29-1 to TRBJ2-7, with a possible D match to TRBD2 (5 bases). Germline CDR1 reads SQVTM; CDR2 reads ANQGSEA. Between the trimmed V and J ends, which lost 7 bases and 5 bases, there was a span of 21 bases. CDR3 size: 14 residues. The CDR3 DNA sequence: TGCAGCGCTGTCCCCGGAGGCATGCAGGACGAGCAGTACTTC. The encoded protein is CSAVPGGMQDEQYF.

J is TRBJ2-2 and V is TRBV7-3; no firm D call. CDR3 length: 12 residues. Germline V gene sequence: CDR1 SGHTA, CDR2 FQGTGA. With 5 bases removed from V and 8 bases from J, the gap between germline ends came to 9 bases. DNA of the CDR3: TGTGCCAGCAGCCCTGATAAAGGGGAGCTGTTTTTT. This encodes CASSPDKGELFF. Full variable domain (outside the CDR3, taken from reference TRBV7-3 and TRBJ2-2): GAGVSQTPSNKVTEKGKYVELRCDPISGHTALYWYRQSLGQGPEFLIYFQGTGAADDSGLPNDRFFAVRPEGSVSTLKIQRTERGDSAVYLCASSPDKGELFFGEGSRLTVL.

In this sample, this clonotype turned up a few times. A much larger clone lies one base from this, so it may be a read error. The V and J genes are TRBV4-1 and TRBJ2-1, with 8 bases lining up with TRBD1. The J segment lost 10 bases and the V segment lost 2 bases, leaving 13 bases of the junction unmatched. The CDR3 spans 16 residues. Germline CDR1 MGHRA, CDR2 YSYEKL. CDR3 bases: TGCGCCAGCAGCCAACTCGACAGGGGCATAAGTAGGGAGCAGTTCTTC. Amino acid sequence: CASSQLDRGISREQFF.

This clonotype was recorded a few times. The V and J genes are TRBV11-2 and TRBJ2-1, with 7 bases matching TRBD2. The germline gives CDR1 SGHAT, CDR2 FQNNGV. Trimming cost V 1 base and J 2 bases; bases outside gene matches: 8. The CDR3 extends over 17 amino acids. CDR3 region: CASSLGGGSGAYNEQFF. The CDR3 DNA reads as TGTGCCAGCAGCTTAGGTGGCGGGAGCGGCGCCTACAATGAGCAGTTCTTC.

In this sample, this clonotype turned up a few times. This chain joins TRBV28 and TRBJ2-1; D remains ambiguous. Germline V gene sequence: CDR1 MDHEN, CDR2 SYDVKM. The CDR3 is made up of 13 amino acids. V lost 5 bases, J lost 8 bases, and 13 bases lay in between. The CDR3 here is CASSLVPRHEQFF. The CDR3 DNA follows: TGTGCCAGCAGTCTAGTCCCCCGGCATGAGCAGTTCTTC.